This is a list of T cell receptor beta chains from one sample in a study of T-cell reconstitution after alpha-beta-depleted transplantation in children. Via MiXCR, TCRdb re-called the PCR reads, giving one row per CDR3 protein. The repertoire holds 670,000 or so distinct CDR3 sequences, with around 14% as singletons. The specimen comprised PBMCs, sampled before TCRalphabeta/CD19-depleted stem cell transplant. Receptors were obtained from a girl aged 2 to 9 with congenital amegakaryocytic thrombocytopenia, due to receive a stem cell transplant. Each CDR3 is given with its conserved first and last residue. A D gene is named only where the DNA matches it firmly. Only part of the rows carry a size: once, few, many, or a class if the clone is expanded.

d_call clone_size j_call v_call cdr3_nt cdr3_aa
TRBD1 many TRBJ2-5 TRBV20-1 TGCAGTGCGAGGACAGGGGGCGCAGAGACCCAGTACTTC CSARTGGAETQYF
. many TRBJ2-1 TRBV10-3 TGTGCCTCCCGGCCATTTCCGTACAATGAGCAGTTCTTC CASRPFPYNEQFF
TRBD1 many TRBJ2-3 TRBV6-1 TGTGCCAGCAGTGAACCGGGACAGGGGAGGGCAGATACGCAGTATTTT CASSEPGQGRADTQYF
. . TRBJ1-2 TRBV5-1 TGCGCCAGCAGCTTGGGGGCCTCTACTAACTATGGCTACACCTTC CASSLGASTNYGYTF
. . TRBJ2-6 TRBV24-1 TGTGCCACCAGTGATTATCCTGGGGCCAACGTCCTGACTTTC CATSDYPGANVLTF
. . TRBJ2-7 TRBV5-8 TGTGCCAGCAGCCAGCGGCGTTACTTTGCGAGTGAGCAGTACTTC CASSQRRYFASEQYF
. many TRBJ2-7 TRBV28 TGTGCCAGCATCAGGACAGATAGCTCCTACGAGCAGTACTTC CASIRTDSSYEQYF
TRBD2 many TRBJ2-1 TRBV29-1 TGCAGCGTTGATTTAGCGGGCAAGAAGTACAATGAGCAGTTCTTC CSVDLAGKKYNEQFF
TRBD2 . TRBJ2-1 TRBV20-1 TGCAGTGCTAGACCTCTCCCGGGACTAGCGGGAGACAATGAGCAGTTCTTC CSARPLPGLAGDNEQFF
. few TRBJ2-5 TRBV5-1 TGCGCCAGCAGCCCAGGGAGTCCTGATAGAGAGACCCAGTACTTC CASSPGSPDRETQYF
TRBD1 many TRBJ2-3 TRBV20-1 TGCAGTGCCAGACCCGGGACAGTGAGCACAGATACGCAGTATTTT CSARPGTVSTDTQYF
TRBD1 many TRBJ1-1 TRBV20-1 TGCAGTGCTAGTCCTGGGACAGCTATGAACACTGAAGCTTTCTTT CSASPGTAMNTEAFF
. many TRBJ2-1 TRBV5-1 TGCGCCAGCAGCTTCGGGGGTGGGGATGAGCAGTTCTTC CASSFGGGDEQFF
TRBD2 few TRBJ2-1 TRBV5-1 TGCGCCAGCAGCTGGGCGGGAGCTGAGCAGTTCTTC CASSWAGAEQFF
TRBD2 . TRBJ2-4 TRBV20-1 TGCAGTGCTAGCACCGGGACTAAAAATCCGCGGTACTTC CSASTGTKNPRYF
. once TRBJ1-2 TRBV9 TGTGCCAGCAGCGGGTCTACAGGGAACTATGGCTACACCTTC CASSGSTGNYGYTF